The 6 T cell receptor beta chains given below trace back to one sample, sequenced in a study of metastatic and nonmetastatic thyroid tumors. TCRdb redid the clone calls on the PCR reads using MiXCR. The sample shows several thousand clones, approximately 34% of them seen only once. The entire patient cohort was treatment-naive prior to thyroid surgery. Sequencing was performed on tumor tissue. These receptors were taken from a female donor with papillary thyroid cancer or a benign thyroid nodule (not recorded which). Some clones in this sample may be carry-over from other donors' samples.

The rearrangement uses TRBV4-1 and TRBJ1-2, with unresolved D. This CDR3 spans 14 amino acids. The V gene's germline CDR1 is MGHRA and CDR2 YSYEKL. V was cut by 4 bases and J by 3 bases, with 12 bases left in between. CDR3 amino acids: CASSPGLMDYGYTF. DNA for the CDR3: TGCGCCAGCAGCCCGGGGTTAATGGACTATGGCTACACCTTC.

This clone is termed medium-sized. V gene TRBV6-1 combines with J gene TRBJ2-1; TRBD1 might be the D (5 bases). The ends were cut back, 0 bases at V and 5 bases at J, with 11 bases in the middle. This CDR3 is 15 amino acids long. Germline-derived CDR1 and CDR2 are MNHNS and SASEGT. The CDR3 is CASSEAPWGHNEQFF. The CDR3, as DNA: TGTGCCAGCAGTGAAGCGCCGTGGGGCCACAATGAGCAGTTCTTC.

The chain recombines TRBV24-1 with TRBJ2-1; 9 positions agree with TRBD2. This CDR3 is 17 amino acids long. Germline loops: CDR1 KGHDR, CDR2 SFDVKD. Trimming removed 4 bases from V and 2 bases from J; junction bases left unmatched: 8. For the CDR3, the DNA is TGTGCCACCAGTGACCTGAATAGCGGGGGCCCCTACAATGAGCAGTTCTTC. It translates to CATSDLNSGGPYNEQFF.

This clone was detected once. The CDR3 DNA follows: TGTGCCAGCAGCTTAAAGGCCTACACCGGGGAGCTGTTTTTT. Translated, it gives CASSLKAYTGELFF. The chain is built from TRBV11-3 and TRBJ2-2; D call uncertain. The CDR3 has 14 residues. Looked up from germline, CDR1 is SGHNT and CDR2 is YENEEA. V was shortened by 2 bases and J by 3 bases, with 7 bases between the two germline ends.

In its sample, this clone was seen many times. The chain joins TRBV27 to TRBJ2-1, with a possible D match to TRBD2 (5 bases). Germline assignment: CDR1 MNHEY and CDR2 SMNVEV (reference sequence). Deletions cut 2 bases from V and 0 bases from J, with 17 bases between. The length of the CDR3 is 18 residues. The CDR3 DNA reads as TGTGCCAGCAGTTTACATCGACTGGAGGTGAGCTCCTACAATGAGCAGTTCTTC. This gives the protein CASSLHRLEVSSYNEQFF.

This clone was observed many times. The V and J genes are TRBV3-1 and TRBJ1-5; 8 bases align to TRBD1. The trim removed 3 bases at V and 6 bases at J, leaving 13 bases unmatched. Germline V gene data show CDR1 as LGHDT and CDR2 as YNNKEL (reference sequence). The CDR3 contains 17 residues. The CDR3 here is CASSHGQGAFISQPQHF. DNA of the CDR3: TGTGCCAGCAGCCATGGGCAGGGGGCATTTATCAGTCAGCCCCAGCATTTT.